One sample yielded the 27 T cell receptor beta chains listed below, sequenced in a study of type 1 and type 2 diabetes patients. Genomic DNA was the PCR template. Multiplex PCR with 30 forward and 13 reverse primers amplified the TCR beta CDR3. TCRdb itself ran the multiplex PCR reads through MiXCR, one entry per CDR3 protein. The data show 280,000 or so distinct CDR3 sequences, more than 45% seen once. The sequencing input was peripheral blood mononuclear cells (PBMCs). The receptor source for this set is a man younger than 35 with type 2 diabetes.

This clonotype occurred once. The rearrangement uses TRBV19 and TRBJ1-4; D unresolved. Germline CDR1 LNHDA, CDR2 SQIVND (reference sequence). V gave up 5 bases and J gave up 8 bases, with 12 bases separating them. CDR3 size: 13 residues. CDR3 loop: CASSYEGFEKLFF. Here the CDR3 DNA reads TGTGCCAGTAGTTACGAGGGCTTCGAAAAACTGTTTTTT.

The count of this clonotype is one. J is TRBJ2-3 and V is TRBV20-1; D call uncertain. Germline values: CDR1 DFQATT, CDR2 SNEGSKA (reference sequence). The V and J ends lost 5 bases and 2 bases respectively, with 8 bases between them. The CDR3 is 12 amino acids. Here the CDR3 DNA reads TGCAGTGCTCCGGCCTTCACAGATACGCAGTATTTT. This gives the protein CSAPAFTDTQYF.

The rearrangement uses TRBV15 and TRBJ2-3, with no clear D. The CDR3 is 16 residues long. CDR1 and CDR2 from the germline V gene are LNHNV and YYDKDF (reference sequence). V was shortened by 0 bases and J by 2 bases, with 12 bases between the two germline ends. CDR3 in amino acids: CATSRDLGSDTDTQYF. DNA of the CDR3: TGTGCCACCAGCAGAGATTTGGGTTCGGACACAGATACGCAGTATTTT.

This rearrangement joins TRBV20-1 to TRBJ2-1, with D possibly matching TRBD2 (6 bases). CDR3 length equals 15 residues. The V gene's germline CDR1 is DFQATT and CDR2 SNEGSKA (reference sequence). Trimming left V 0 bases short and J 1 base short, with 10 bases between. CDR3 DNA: TGCAGTGCTAGAGATTATGCGGGGTCCTACAATGAGCAGTTCTTC. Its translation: CSARDYAGSYNEQFF.

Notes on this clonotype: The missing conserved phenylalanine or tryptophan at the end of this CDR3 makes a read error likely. CDR3 region: CSAFYRVLAHEQYL. DNA of the CDR3: TGCAGCGCCTTTTACAGGGTTTTAGCCCACGAGCAGTACCTC. This chain joins TRBV29-1 and TRBJ2-7; D may be TRBD1 (6 bases). The germline CDR1 and CDR2 sequences are SQVTM and ANQGSEA. V lost 7 bases to trimming and J lost 5 bases, with 21 bases between them. The length of the CDR3 is 14 residues.

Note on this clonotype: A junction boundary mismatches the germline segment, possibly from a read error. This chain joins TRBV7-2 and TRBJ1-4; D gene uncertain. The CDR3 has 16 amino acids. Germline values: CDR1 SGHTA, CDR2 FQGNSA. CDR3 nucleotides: TGTGCCAGCAGCCTCGTCCGGGGTGCAACTAATGAAGAACTGTTTTTT. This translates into CASSLVRGATNEELFF.

CDR3 bases: TGTGCCAGCAGGGACAGCATAGCGATTGACTATGGCTACACCTTC. Its translation: CASRDSIAIDYGYTF. The V gene is TRBV12-3 or TRBV12-4, the J gene TRBJ1-2; maybe TRBD1 (6 bases). Between the trimmed V and J ends, which lost 6 bases and 3 bases, there was a span of 17 bases. The CDR3 loop spans 15 amino acids.

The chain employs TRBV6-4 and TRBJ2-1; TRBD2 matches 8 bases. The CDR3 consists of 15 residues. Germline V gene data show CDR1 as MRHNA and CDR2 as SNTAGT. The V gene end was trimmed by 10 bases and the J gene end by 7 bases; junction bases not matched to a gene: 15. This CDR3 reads CAIRSGSSRGNEQFF. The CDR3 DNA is TGTGCCATCAGGAGCGGGAGCTCCCGAGGGAATGAGCAGTTCTTC.

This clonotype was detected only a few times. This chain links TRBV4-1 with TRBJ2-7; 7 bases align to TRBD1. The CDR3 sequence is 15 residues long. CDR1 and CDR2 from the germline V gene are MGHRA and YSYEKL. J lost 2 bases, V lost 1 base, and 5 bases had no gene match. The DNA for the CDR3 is TGCGCCAGCAGCCAAGTGAGGACAGGCACCTACGAGCAGTACTTC. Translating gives CASSQVRTGTYEQYF.

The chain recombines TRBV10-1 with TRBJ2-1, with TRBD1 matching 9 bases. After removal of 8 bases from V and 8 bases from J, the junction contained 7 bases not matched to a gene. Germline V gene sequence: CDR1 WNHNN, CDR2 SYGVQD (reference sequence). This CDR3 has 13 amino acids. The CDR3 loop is CASRDRDGDEQFF. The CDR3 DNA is TGCGCCAGCCGGGACAGGGATGGGGATGAGCAGTTCTTC.

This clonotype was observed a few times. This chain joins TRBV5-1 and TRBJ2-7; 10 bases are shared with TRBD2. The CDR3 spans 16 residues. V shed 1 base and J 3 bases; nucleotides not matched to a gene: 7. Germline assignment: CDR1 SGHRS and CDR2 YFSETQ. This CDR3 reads CASSLFASGSSYEQYF. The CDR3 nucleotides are TGCGCCAGCAGCTTGTTCGCTAGCGGGAGTAGCTACGAGCAGTACTTC. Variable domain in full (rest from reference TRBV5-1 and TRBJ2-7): KAGVTQTPRYLIKTRGQQVTLSCSPISGHRSVSWYQQTPGQGLQFLFEYFSETQRNKGNFPGRFSGRQFSNSRSEMNVSTLELGDSALYLCASSLFASGSSYEQYFGPGTRLTVT.

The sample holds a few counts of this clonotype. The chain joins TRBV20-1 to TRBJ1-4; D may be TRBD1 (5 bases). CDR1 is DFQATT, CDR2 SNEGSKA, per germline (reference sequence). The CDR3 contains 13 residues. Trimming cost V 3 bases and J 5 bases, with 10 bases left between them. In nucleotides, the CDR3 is TGCAGTGCTAGTAGTGACAGCAATGAAAAACTGTTTTTT. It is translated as CSASSDSNEKLFF.

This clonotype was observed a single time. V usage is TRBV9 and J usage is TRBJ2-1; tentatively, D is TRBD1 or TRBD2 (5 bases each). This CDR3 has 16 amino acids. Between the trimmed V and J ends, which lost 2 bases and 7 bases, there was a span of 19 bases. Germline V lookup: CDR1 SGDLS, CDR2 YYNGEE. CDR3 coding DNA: TGTGCCAGCAGCGTCACGGCCGGGACCCCCGGGAATGAGCAGTTCTTC. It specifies CASSVTAGTPGNEQFF. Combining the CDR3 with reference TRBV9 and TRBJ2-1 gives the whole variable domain DSGVTQTPKHLITATGQRVTLRCSPRSGDLSVYWYQQSLDQGLQFLIQYYNGEERAKGNILERFSAQQFPDLHSELNLSSLELGDSALYFCASSVTAGTPGNEQFFGPGTRLTVL.

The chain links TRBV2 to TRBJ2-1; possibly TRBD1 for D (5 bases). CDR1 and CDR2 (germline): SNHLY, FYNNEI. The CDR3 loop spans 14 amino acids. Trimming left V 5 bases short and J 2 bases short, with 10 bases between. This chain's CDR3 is CASSLKTAYNEQFF. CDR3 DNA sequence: TGTGCCAGCAGTTTAAAGACAGCCTACAATGAGCAGTTCTTC.

The CDR3 spells CSGKDPFGYEQYF. In DNA, the CDR3 is TGCAGTGGTAAGGACCCGTTCGGGTACGAGCAGTACTTC. The rearrangement joins TRBV20-1 to TRBJ2-7, with no clear D. Germline CDR1 is DFQATT and CDR2 is SNEGSKA (reference sequence). V was clipped by 7 bases and J by 4 bases, with 17 bases between them. This CDR3 region has 13 residues.

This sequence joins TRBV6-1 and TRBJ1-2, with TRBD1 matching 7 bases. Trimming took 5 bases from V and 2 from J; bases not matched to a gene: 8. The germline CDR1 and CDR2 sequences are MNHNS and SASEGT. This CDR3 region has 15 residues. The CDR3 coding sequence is TGTGCCAGCAGTCCGTATTTACAGGGGAACTATGGCTACACCTTC. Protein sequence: CASSPYLQGNYGYTF.

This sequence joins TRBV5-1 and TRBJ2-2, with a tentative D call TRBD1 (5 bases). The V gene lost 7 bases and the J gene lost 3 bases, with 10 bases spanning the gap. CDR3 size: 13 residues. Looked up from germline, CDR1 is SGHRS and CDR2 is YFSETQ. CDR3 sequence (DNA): TGCGCCAGCGCTGTAGGGGACACCGGGGAGCTGTTTTTT. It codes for CASAVGDTGELFF.

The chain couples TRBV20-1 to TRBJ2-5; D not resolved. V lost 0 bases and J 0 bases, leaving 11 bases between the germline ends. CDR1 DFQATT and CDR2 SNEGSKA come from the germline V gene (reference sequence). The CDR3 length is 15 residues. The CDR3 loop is CSARDIAGNQETQYF. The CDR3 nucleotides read TGCAGTGCTAGAGATATCGCCGGAAACCAAGAGACCCAGTACTTC.

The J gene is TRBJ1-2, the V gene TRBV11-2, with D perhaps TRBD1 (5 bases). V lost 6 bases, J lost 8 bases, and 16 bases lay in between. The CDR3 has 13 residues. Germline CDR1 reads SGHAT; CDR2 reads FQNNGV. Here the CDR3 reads CASSRARGSGYTF. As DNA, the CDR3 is TGTGCCAGCAGTCGAGCGCGGGGGTCGGGCTACACCTTC.

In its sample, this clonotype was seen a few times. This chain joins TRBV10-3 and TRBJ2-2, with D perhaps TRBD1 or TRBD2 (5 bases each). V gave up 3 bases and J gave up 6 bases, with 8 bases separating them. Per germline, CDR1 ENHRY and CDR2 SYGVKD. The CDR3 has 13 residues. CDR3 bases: TGTGCCATCAGTGACGGGGCAGCCGGGGAGCTGTTTTTT. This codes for CAISDGAAGELFF.

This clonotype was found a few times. CDR3: CASSTSGDYNEQFF. The CDR3 bases are TGCGCCAGCAGTACTAGCGGGGACTACAATGAGCAGTTCTTC. The chain employs TRBV10-1 and TRBJ2-1; 10 bases line up with TRBD2. The CDR3 is 14 residues long. Trimming at V came to 5 bases and at J to 3 bases, leaving 1 base not matched to a gene. Germline CDR1 WNHNN, CDR2 SYGVQD (reference sequence).

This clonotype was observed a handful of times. The CDR3 coding sequence is TGTGCCTGGAGTCCCGGGACAGTAAACTATGGCTACACCTTC. Its protein product is CAWSPGTVNYGYTF. V usage is TRBV30 and J usage is TRBJ1-2; 7 bases are shared with TRBD1. The CDR3 has 14 amino acids. Germline CDR1 is GTSNPN and CDR2 is SVGIG (reference sequence). V gave up 2 bases and J gave up 2 bases; unmatched junction bases: 5.

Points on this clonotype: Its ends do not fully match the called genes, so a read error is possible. The CDR3 here is CASSEAGGREQLF. DNA of the CDR3: TGTGCCAGTAGTGAGGCGGGGGGGCGTGAGCAGCTCTTC. This chain connects TRBV19 to TRBJ2-1; 9 bases agree with TRBD2. The germline CDR1 and CDR2 sequences are LNHDA and SQIVND (reference sequence). The CDR3 consists of 13 residues.

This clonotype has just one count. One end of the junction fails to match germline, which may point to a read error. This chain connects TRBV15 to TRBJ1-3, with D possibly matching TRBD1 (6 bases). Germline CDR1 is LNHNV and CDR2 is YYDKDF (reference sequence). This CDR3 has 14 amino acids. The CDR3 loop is CATSNRDTGNTIYF. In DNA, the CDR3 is TGCGCCACCAGTAACCGGGACACTGGAAACACCATATATTTT.

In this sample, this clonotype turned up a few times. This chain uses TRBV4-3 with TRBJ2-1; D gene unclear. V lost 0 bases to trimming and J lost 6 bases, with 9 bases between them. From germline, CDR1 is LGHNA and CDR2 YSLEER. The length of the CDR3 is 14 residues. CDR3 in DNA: TGCGCCAGCAGCCAAGATCGTGAGTTCAATGAGCAGTTCTTC. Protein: CASSQDREFNEQFF.

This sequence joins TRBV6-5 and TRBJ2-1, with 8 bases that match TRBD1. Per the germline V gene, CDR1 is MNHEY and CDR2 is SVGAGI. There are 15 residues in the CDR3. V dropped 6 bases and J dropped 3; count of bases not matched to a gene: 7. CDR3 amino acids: CASRRDRGVYNEQFF. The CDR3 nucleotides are TGTGCCAGCAGACGAGACAGGGGCGTCTACAATGAGCAGTTCTTC.

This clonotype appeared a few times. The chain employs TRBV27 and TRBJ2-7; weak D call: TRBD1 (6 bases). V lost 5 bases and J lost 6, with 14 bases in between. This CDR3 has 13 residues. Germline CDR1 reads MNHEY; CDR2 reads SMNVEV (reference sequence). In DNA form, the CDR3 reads TGTGCCAGCAGTCCACAGGGTTGGGGCGAGCAGTACTTC. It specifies CASSPQGWGEQYF.